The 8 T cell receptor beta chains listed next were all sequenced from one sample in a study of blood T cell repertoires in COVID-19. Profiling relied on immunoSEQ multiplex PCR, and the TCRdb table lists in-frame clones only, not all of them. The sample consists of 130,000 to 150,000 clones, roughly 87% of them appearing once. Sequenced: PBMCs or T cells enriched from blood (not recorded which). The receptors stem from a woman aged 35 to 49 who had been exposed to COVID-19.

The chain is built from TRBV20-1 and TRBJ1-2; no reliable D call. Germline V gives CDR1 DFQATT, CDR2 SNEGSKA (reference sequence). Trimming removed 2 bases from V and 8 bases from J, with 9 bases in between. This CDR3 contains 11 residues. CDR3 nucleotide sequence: TGCAGTGCTAGACCCTCAGTGGGCTACACCTTC. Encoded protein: CSARPSVGYTF.

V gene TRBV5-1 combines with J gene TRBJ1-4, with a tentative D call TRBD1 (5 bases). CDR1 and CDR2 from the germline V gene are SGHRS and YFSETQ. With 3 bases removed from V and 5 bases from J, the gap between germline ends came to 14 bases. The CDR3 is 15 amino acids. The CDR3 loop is CASSSGGIGNEKLFF. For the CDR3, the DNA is TGCGCCAGCAGCTCGGGGGGGATCGGAAATGAAAAACTGTTTTTT.

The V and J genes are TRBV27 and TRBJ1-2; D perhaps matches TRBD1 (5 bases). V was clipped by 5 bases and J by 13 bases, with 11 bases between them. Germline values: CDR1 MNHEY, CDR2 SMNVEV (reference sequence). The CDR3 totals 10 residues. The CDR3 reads CASSPGVCTF. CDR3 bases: TGTGCCAGCAGTCCGGGGGTCTGCACCTTC.

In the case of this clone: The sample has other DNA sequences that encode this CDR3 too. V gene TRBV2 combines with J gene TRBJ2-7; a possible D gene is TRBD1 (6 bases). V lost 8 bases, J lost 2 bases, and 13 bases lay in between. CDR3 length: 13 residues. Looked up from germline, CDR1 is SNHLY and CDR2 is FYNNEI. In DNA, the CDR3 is TGTGCCAGCTCGGGGCAGGGGCCCTACGAGCAGTACTTC. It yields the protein CASSGQGPYEQYF.

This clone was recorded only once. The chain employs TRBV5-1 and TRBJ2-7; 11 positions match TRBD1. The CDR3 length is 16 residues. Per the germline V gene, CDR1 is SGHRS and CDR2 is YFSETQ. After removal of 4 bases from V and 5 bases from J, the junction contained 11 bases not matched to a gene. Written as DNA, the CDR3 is TGCGCCAGCAGCCGGCAACCTGGGACAGGGGGAAACGAGCAGTACTTC. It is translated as CASSRQPGTGGNEQYF.

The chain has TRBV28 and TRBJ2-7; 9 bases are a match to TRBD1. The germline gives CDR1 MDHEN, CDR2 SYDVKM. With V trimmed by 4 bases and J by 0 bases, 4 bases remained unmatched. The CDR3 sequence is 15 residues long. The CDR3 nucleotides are TGTGCCAGCAGTTCCCGGGACAGGGTCTCCTACGAGCAGTACTTC. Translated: CASSSRDRVSYEQYF.

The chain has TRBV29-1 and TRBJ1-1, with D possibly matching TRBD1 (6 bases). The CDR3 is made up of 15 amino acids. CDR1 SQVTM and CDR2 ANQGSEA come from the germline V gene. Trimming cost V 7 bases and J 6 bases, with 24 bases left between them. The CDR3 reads CSARRGAGSHAEAFF. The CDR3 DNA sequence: TGCAGCGCCCGACGGGGGGCAGGCTCACACGCTGAAGCTTTCTTT.

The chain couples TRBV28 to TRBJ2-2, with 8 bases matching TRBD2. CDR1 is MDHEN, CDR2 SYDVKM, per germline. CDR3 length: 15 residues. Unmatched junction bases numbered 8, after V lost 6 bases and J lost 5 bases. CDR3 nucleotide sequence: TGTGCCAGCAGGGAAGCGGGAGAGGGGACCGGGGAGCTGTTTTTT. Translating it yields CASREAGEGTGELFF.